Shown below are 7 T cell receptor beta chains from a single sample sequenced in a study of blood T cell repertoires in COVID-19. Clones were sequenced by immunoSEQ multiplex PCR, and TCRdb holds only the in-frame ones, with some missing. The sample consists of 80,000 to 90,000 clones, under 85% of them appearing once. The specimen sequenced was peripheral blood. All receptors derive from a man between 65 and 80 years old with acute or convalescent COVID-19.

The chain couples TRBV6-5 to TRBJ2-2; D remains unclear. V lost 5 bases and J lost 8, with 6 bases in between. In germline, CDR1 is MNHEY, CDR2 SVGAGI. The CDR3 consists of 11 residues. The CDR3 DNA is TGTGCCAGCAGTCGCGCGGGGGAGCTGTTTTTT. Encoded protein: CASSRAGELFF.

The chain uses TRBV24-1 and TRBJ2-1; 10 nucleotides agree with TRBD2. The CDR3 covers 17 residues. Per the germline V gene, CDR1 is KGHDR and CDR2 is SFDVKD. J gave up 3 bases and V 0 bases, and 4 bases lay outside the gene matches. The CDR3 DNA reads TGTGCCACCAGTGATTTGAAGCGGGGGGGCTTCTACAATGAGCAGTTCTTC. Residues: CATSDLKRGGFYNEQFF.

This clone turned up a few times. The genes are TRBV7-2 and TRBJ2-2; a possible D gene is TRBD1 (6 bases). V was cut by 4 bases and J by 5 bases, with 20 bases left in between. The CDR3 sequence is 17 residues long. Germline CDR1 reads SGHTA; CDR2 reads FQGNSA. CDR3 sequence reads: CASSYSGSRGKTGELFF. CDR3 coding DNA: TGTGCCAGCAGCTACTCGGGCTCCAGGGGAAAGACCGGGGAGCTGTTTTTT.

This rearrangement joins TRBV9 to TRBJ2-1, with D maybe TRBD1 (6 bases). The CDR3 consists of 15 residues. V was trimmed by 1 base and J by 4 bases, leaving 12 bases between them. Germline-derived CDR1 and CDR2 are SGDLS and YYNGEE. The CDR3 loop reads CASSVTSQGYNEQFF. The CDR3 region has the DNA TGTGCCAGCAGCGTAACCAGTCAGGGGTACAATGAGCAGTTCTTC.

The V and J genes are TRBV9 and TRBJ1-2; weak D call: TRBD1 (5 bases). V gave up 6 bases and J gave up 1 base, with 16 bases separating them. The CDR3 extends over 15 amino acids. The germline V gene encodes CDR1 SGDLS and CDR2 YYNGEE. CDR3 bases: TGTGCCAGCACCCGGGGGAACGTCTTTAACTATGGCTACACCTTC. Translation gives CASTRGNVFNYGYTF.

The chain recombines TRBV28 with TRBJ2-7; tentative D call: TRBD1 (5 bases). Trimming left V 7 bases short and J 0 bases short, with 13 bases between. Germline loops: CDR1 MDHEN, CDR2 SYDVKM. The CDR3 is made up of 14 amino acids. CDR3 nucleotides: TGTGCCAGCACCCCCTCAGGGTTCTCCTACGAGCAGTACGTC. Its protein is CASTPSGFSYEQYV.

The rearrangement joins TRBV6-5 to TRBJ2-1, with TRBD1 identical over 7 bases. Germline V gene sequence: CDR1 MNHEY, CDR2 SVGAGI. V lost 5 bases to trimming and J lost 8 bases; unmatched junction nucleotides: 12. The CDR3 sequence is 15 residues long. CDR3 DNA sequence: TGTGCCAGCAGTATTCAAGGGGGCGCATTGTATGAGCAGTTCTTC. Amino acids: CASSIQGGALYEQFF.